Below, one T cell receptor (beta chain) is given with its context. Its antigen is undetermined. This sample is part of a study of post-analysis software for immune sequencing data. Overall study results and limits: There were roughly five TRBV segments more frequent in patients than controls, and TRBV5-6, TRBV5-1 and TRBV20-1 were among them. When compared against controls, multiple sclerosis patients showed significantly lower normalized Chao1 diversity.

Researchers reported that TCR beta cDNA libraries carried unique molecular identifiers. T cells, about 0.95 to 10 million of them, yielded 500,000 or so cDNA molecules. TCRdb itself ran the PCR reads through MiXCR, one entry per CDR3 protein. Here the sample spans roughly 700,000 distinct CDR3 sequences, around 27% being singletons. The CDR3 sequence is 15 residues long. Trimming removed 6 bases from V and 4 bases from J, with 17 bases in between. CDR1 and CDR2 (germline): KGHDR, SFDVKD. The chain couples TRBV24-1 to TRBJ1-1, with D tentatively TRBD1 (5 bases). Material: blood. The TCR originated in a girl aged 5 to 17 with multiple sclerosis. CDR3 sequence (DNA): TGTGCCACCAGTTTCGGGGGGGGAGGAAGCACTGAAGCTTTCTTT. This codes for CATSFGGGGSTEAFF.